A single sample gave rise to the 12 T cell receptor beta chains below, sequenced in a study of blood T cell repertoires in COVID-19. Assay used: immunoSEQ multiplex PCR; TCRdb lists only in-frame clones, some missing. Here the sample spans tens of thousands of clones, around four fifths being singletons. The sequenced material came from peripheral blood. These receptors all stem from a woman aged 80 or over with active or convalescent COVID-19.

Regarding this clone: Since a much larger clone is just one base distant, this may be a read error. The same CDR3 can be traced to other DNA sequences in this sample. CDR3 bases: TGTGCCAGCAGCCCAAACAGTGGGAGAAATGAAAAATTGTTTTTT. Translating gives CASSPNSGRNEKLFF. V and J are TRBV9 and TRBJ1-4, with D hard to call. This CDR3 region has 15 residues. The germline CDR1 and CDR2 sequences are SGDLS and YYNGEE.

CDR3 DNA sequence: TGTGCCAGCAGCCAAGAAAGAGGTGAATACTATGGCTACACCTTC. Translation: CASSQERGEYYGYTF. This chain connects TRBV3-1 (or the pseudogene TRBV3-2) to TRBJ1-2; D unclear. This CDR3 is built from 15 residues. The V and J ends lost 0 bases and 3 bases respectively, with 11 bases between them. Germline V CDR1 and CDR2: LGHDT, YNNKEL (reference sequence).

The chain has TRBV5-1 and TRBJ2-1; possible D gene TRBD2, 7 bases. The CDR3 totals 14 residues. Germline V gene data show CDR1 as SGHRS and CDR2 as YFSETQ. V gave up 5 bases and J gave up 6 bases, with 15 bases separating them. In DNA, the CDR3 is TGCGCCAGCAGTAGGGGGGGCACCGTCAATGAGCAGTTCTTC. Translated, it gives CASSRGGTVNEQFF.

V gene TRBV7-2 combines with J gene TRBJ1-1, with TRBD1 matching over 7 bases. Germline lookup yields CDR1 SGHTA and CDR2 FQGNSA. The V gene end was trimmed by 1 base and the J gene end by 3 bases; junction bases not matched to a gene: 5. There are 15 residues in the CDR3. DNA for the CDR3: TGTGCCAGCAGCTTAGTGCCGGGACAGTACACTGAAGCTTTCTTT. This translates into CASSLVPGQYTEAFF.

This rearrangement joins TRBV27 to TRBJ2-7, with 7 bases fitting TRBD2. CDR1 and CDR2 from the germline V gene are MNHEY and SMNVEV (reference sequence). The length of the CDR3 is 19 residues. V gave up 3 bases and J gave up 3 bases; unmatched junction bases: 20. CDR3 protein: CASSFSKHPAGTTHYEQYF. DNA for the CDR3: TGTGCCAGCAGTTTTTCGAAACACCCAGCGGGAACCACCCACTACGAGCAGTACTTC.

The V call is TRBV10-2, the J call TRBJ2-7; 7 bases are a match to TRBD1. The CDR3 consists of 14 residues. Germline V gene lookup returns CDR1 WSHSY and CDR2 SAAADI. Germline trimming cut 3 bases from V and 5 bases from J; bases unmatched to any gene: 7. The DNA of the CDR3 is TGCGCCAGCAGTGAACAGGGGCATGACAACGAGCAGTACTTC. Protein sequence: CASSEQGHDNEQYF.

This clone was seen only a few times. This sequence joins TRBV9 and TRBJ2-7; maybe TRBD1 (6 bases). Between the trimmed V and J ends, which lost 4 bases and 1 base, there was a span of 12 bases. This CDR3 region has 14 residues. The germline CDR1 and CDR2 sequences are SGDLS and YYNGEE. CDR3 coding DNA: TGTGCCAGCAGCCCGCGACAGGATTCCTACGAGCAGTACTTC. It specifies CASSPRQDSYEQYF.

The rearrangement joins TRBV13 to TRBJ1-1; D is perhaps TRBD1 (6 bases). Germline assignment: CDR1 PRHDT and CDR2 FYEKMQ (reference sequence). The CDR3 has 14 amino acids. Trimming stripped 5 bases from V and 1 base from J, with 11 bases between. CDR3 in DNA: TGTGCCAGCAGCCGTCGGACAGAGAACACTGAAGCTTTCTTT. Its protein is CASSRRTENTEAFF.

This clone is judged medium-sized (0.01 to 0.1%). The V gene is TRBV2, the J gene TRBJ1-1; 9 bases are a match to TRBD1. Germline CDR1 is SNHLY and CDR2 is FYNNEI. The CDR3 has 15 residues. V dropped 6 bases and J dropped 3; count of bases not matched to a gene: 8. The CDR3 nucleotides read TGTGCCAGCAGCTCCGGGACAGGGATTTACACTGAAGCTTTCTTT. Translation: CASSSGTGIYTEAFF.

The genes are TRBV9 and TRBJ1-2, with D perhaps TRBD1 (6 bases). Germline V CDR1 and CDR2: SGDLS, YYNGEE. V lost 4 bases to trimming and J lost 0 bases, with 16 bases between them. CDR3 length: 16 amino acids. CDR3 nucleotides: TGTGCCAGCAGCACTAACACAGGGCGAGCTAACTATGGCTACACCTTC. This translates into CASSTNTGRANYGYTF.

This clone was counted only a few times. V is TRBV10-1 and J is TRBJ2-3; weak D call: TRBD2 (5 bases). Trimming took off 3 bases at V and 1 base at J, with 5 bases between the two ends. CDR3 length equals 13 residues. Germline CDR1 and CDR2: WNHNN and SYGVQD (reference sequence). The CDR3 DNA is TGCGCCAGCAGTGAAGCGGGCACAGATACGCAGTATTTT. It specifies CASSEAGTDTQYF.

This sequence joins TRBV2 and TRBJ1-6, with TRBD1 identical over 10 bases. Trimming removed 3 bases from V and 7 bases from J; junction bases left unmatched: 0. CDR1 is SNHLY and CDR2 is FYNNEI in the germline V gene. This CDR3 region has 14 residues. CDR3 in amino acids: CASSETGGNSPLHF. In DNA form, the CDR3 reads TGTGCCAGCAGTGAGACAGGGGGCAATTCACCCCTCCACTTT.